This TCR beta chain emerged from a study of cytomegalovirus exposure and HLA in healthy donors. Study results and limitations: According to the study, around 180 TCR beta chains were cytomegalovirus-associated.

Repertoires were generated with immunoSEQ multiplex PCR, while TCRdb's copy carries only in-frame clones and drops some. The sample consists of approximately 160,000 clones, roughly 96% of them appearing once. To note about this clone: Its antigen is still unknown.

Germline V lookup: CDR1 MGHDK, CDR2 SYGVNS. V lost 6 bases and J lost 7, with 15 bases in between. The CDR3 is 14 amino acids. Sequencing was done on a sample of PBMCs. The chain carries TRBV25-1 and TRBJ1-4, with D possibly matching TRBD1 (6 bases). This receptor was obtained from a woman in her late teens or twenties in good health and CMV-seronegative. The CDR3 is CASRLTGTTEKLFF. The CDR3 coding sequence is TGTGCCAGCAGACTTACAGGGACGACTGAAAAACTGTTTTTT.